This entry lists 14 T cell receptor beta chains sequenced from one sample in a study of tumor-infiltrating lymphocytes in primary liver carcinoma. It was from about 19-30 mg of unsorted bulk tissue that RNA and DNA were co-extracted. A constant-region primer primed TCR beta cDNA synthesis from about 550 ng of total RNA. Modified slightly, ARM-PCR produced TCR beta libraries over three nested multiplex PCR rounds. Each of the first two PCR rounds ran 9 to 11 cycles with TRBV1-TRBV30 forward and C-beta reverse primers. In TCRdb, the multiplex PCR reads were re-called with MiXCR into one record per CDR3 protein. This table holds about 74,000 distinct CDR3 sequences, 60% to 75% found once. Sequencing used liver tumor tissue from sampling region 4. Described subset: tumor region T4, right-lateral pole. All receptors come from a man aged 40-55 years with primary liver carcinoma and hepatitis B virus infection.

Notes on this clonotype: At one boundary the junction diverges from the germline segment, which might be a read error. The chain links TRBV7-8 to TRBJ2-3; 7 positions match TRBD2. The CDR3 is 17 amino acids. From germline, CDR1 is SGHVS and CDR2 FQNEAQ. CDR3 DNA sequence: TGTGCCAGCAGCTTAGCCCAAGCGGGAAGGCCGCATGATACGCAGTATTTC. As protein: CASSLAQAGRPHDTQYF.

There are many counts of this clonotype. The chain carries TRBV6-1 and TRBJ2-2; D remains unclear. Germline V CDR1 and CDR2: MNHNS, SASEGT. The CDR3 runs to 14 residues. V shed 5 bases and J shed 1 base, with 8 bases lying between them. DNA for the CDR3: TGTGCCAGCAGTTTTCGACAGAACACCGGGGAGCTGTTTTTT. It codes for CASSFRQNTGELFF.

On this clonotype: Because it lacks the conserved phenylalanine or tryptophan at the end, this CDR3 is likely a read error. The rearrangement uses TRBV30 and TRBJ2-3; 7 nucleotides match TRBD2. Germline loops: CDR1 GTSNPN, CDR2 SVGIG (reference sequence). The ends lost 8 bases at V and 0 bases at J; junction bases unmatched: 2. The CDR3 has 12 amino acids. The CDR3 coding sequence is TGTGCCGGTAGCGGGAGCACAGATACGCAGTATCTT. Translation: CAGSGSTDTQYL.

About this clonotype itself: Because it lacks the conserved phenylalanine or tryptophan at the end, this CDR3 is likely a read error. The CDR3 nucleotides read TGTGGCAGCAGCCGAGGGAGACAGGGCTACAATGAGCAGTTCCTC. As protein: CGSSRGRQGYNEQFL. The V call is TRBV7-9, the J call TRBJ2-1; 7 bases fit TRBD1. Per germline, CDR1 SEHNR and CDR2 FQNEAQ (reference sequence). The CDR3 totals 15 residues.

This clonotype was seen at least ten times. The chain combines TRBV6-1 with TRBJ2-3, with D uncertain. Germline V CDR1 and CDR2: MNHNS, SASEGT. Trimming stripped 8 bases from V and 3 bases from J, with 15 bases between. The CDR3 runs to 14 residues. The CDR3 DNA follows: TGTGCCAGCGGTGCGGCAGGAGCAACAGATACGCAGTATTTT. Translation: CASGAAGATDTQYF.

Notes on this clonotype: Without the conserved terminal phenylalanine or tryptophan, this CDR3 likely stems from a read error. The CDR3 coding sequence is TGTGCCAGCAGGCCGGACAGCCTGACTGAAGCTTTCCTT. Its protein is CASRPDSLTEAFL. The rearrangement joins TRBV6-1 to TRBJ1-1, with D possibly TRBD1 on 6 matching bases. Looked up from germline, CDR1 is MNHNS and CDR2 is SASEGT. The germline V and J ends were trimmed by 6 bases and 5 bases, with 13 bases remaining between them. CDR3 size: 13 residues.

Remarks on this clonotype: At one boundary the junction diverges from the germline segment, which might be a read error. This chain joins TRBV6-4 and TRBJ2-3; 14 nucleotides agree with TRBD2. The CDR3 has 16 residues. From germline, CDR1 is MRHNA and CDR2 SNTAGT. The CDR3 region is CTSSGGLAGGRDTQYF. In DNA, the CDR3 is TGTACCAGCAGTGGTGGACTAGCGGGAGGAAGAGATACGCAGTATTTT.

The genes are TRBV2 and TRBJ2-5, with D perhaps TRBD1 (6 bases). The germline CDR1 and CDR2 sequences are SNHLY and FYNNEI. Trimming left V 8 bases short and J 4 bases short, with 11 bases between. The CDR3 runs 12 residues. As DNA, the CDR3 is TGTGCCAGCGGGGGCCAGGGAGAGACCCAGTACTTC. It yields the protein CASGGQGETQYF.

As to this clonotype: Germline is not matched at one junction end, which may reflect a read error. The rearrangement joins TRBV4-2 to TRBJ2-7, with D perhaps TRBD2 (5 bases). CDR1 LGHNA and CDR2 YNFKEQ come from the germline V gene. The CDR3 extends over 15 amino acids. CDR3 loop: CANSQSYGNSHEQYF. The CDR3 nucleotides read TGTGCCAACAGTCAAAGTTACGGGAACTCCCACGAGCAGTACTTC.

V and J are TRBV11-1 and TRBJ2-2, with D perhaps matching TRBD1 or TRBD2 (5 bases each). The CDR3 is 14 residues long. The V end lost 1 base, the J end lost 16 bases, and 19 bases lay between the germline ends. Germline-derived CDR1 and CDR2 are SGHAT and FQDESV (reference sequence). CDR3 in amino acids: CASSLEGNAGKPFF. CDR3 in DNA: TGTGCCAGCAGCTTAGAGGGGAACGCCGGGAAGCCGTTTTTT.

The V and J genes are TRBV29-1 and TRBJ2-1, with D possibly matching TRBD2 (6 bases). Germline V gene data show CDR1 as SQVTM and CDR2 as ANQGSEA. CDR3 length: 13 amino acids. V was cut by 3 bases and J by 8 bases, with 14 bases left in between. The CDR3 protein is CSVDKGGADEQFF. The CDR3, as DNA: TGCAGCGTTGATAAGGGCGGGGCGGATGAGCAGTTCTTC.

For this clonotype: An end of the junction does not agree with germline; a read error may underlie this. The rearrangement links TRBV11-2 to TRBJ2-2; TRBD1 might be the D (6 bases). The CDR3 length is 16 residues. Germline V gene data show CDR1 as SGHAT and CDR2 as FQNNGV. The CDR3 nucleotides are TGTGCCAGCAGTTCAGGGCGGTCGTGGGACACCTGGGAGCTGTTTTTT. Amino acids: CASSSGRSWDTWELFF.

Comments on this clonotype: A junction end diverges from the germline sequence, so it may reflect a read error. V gene TRBV29-1 combines with J gene TRBJ2-2; 7 bases agree with TRBD1. The CDR3 sequence is 15 residues long. Germline assignment: CDR1 SQVTM and CDR2 ANQGSEA. CDR3 nucleotides: TGCAGCGGCGAGAGGGGACAGTCGAATACCGGGGAGCTGTTTTTT. Translating it yields CSGERGQSNTGELFF.

This clonotype was observed a handful of times. This may stem from a read error, because a much larger clone lies one nucleotide away. The gene calls are TRBV7-9 and TRBJ2-3; the D is unclear. V lost 9 bases and J 0 bases, leaving 10 bases between the germline ends. This CDR3 is 13 amino acids long. Germline lookup yields CDR1 SEHNR and CDR2 FQNEAQ (reference sequence). The CDR3 bases are TGTGCCAGAGAAAGCGAGAGCACAGATACGCAGTATTTT. The encoded protein is CARESESTDTQYF. Filled out from reference TRBV7-9 and TRBJ2-3, the complete variable domain reads DTGVSQNPRHKITKRGQNVTFRCDPISEHNRLYWYRQTLGQGPEFLTYFQNEAQLEKSRLLSDRFSAERPKGSFSTLEIQRTEQGDSAMYLCARESESTDTQYFGPGTRLTVL.